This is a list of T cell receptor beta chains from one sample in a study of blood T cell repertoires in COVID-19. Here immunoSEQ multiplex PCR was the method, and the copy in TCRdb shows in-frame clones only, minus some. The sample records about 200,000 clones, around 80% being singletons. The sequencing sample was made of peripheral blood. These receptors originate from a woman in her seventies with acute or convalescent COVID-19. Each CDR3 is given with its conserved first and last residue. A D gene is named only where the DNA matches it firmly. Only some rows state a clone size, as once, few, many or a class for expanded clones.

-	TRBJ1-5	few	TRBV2	CASSGGRINQPQHF	TGTGCCAGCAGTGGGGGGCGTATCAATCAGCCCCAGCATTTT
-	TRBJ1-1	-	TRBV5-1	CASSPFSGGGAGTEAFF	TGCGCCAGCAGCCCGTTCTCTGGGGGGGGCGCGGGGACTGAAGCTTTCTTT
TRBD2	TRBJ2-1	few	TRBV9	CASSFRGSIYNEQFF	TGTGCCAGCAGCTTCCGCGGGAGTATATACAATGAGCAGTTCTTC
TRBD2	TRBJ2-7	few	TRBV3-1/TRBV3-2	CASSRTSGTYEQYF	TGTGCCAGCAGCCGGACTAGCGGGACCTACGAGCAGTACTTC
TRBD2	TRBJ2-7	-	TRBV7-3	CASSLEGRASYEQYF	TGTGCCAGCAGCTTAGAGGGGAGGGCCTCCTACGAGCAGTACTTC
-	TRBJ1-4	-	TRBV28	CASSTTSRQVRDEKLFF	TGTGCCAGCAGTACGACTTCCCGACAGGTTCGGGATGAAAAACTGTTTTTT
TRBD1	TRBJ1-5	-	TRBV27	CASSQTGGNQPQHF	TGTGCCAGCAGCCAGACAGGGGGAAATCAGCCCCAGCATTTT
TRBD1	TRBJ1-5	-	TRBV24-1	CATSDSGQASNQPQHF	TGTGCCACCAGTGACTCCGGACAGGCTAGCAATCAGCCCCAGCATTTT
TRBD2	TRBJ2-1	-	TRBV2	CASSAGLAGGSGSYNEQFF	TGTGCCAGCTCCGCCGGACTAGCGGGAGGTTCGGGCTCCTACAATGAGCAGTTCTTC
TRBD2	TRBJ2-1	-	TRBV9	CASSRSGSSYNEQFF	TGTGCCAGCAGCCGTAGCGGGAGCTCCTACAATGAGCAGTTCTTC
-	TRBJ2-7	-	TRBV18	CASSPQTGPGYEQYF	TGTGCCAGCTCACCGCAAACAGGGCCGGGCTACGAGCAGTACTTC
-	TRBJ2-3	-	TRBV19	CASSIRSGTDTQYF	TGTGCCAGTAGTATCCGATCGGGAACAGATACGCAGTATTTT
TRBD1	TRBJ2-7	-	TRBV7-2	CASSFGTGSTEQYF	TGTGCCAGCAGCTTTGGGACAGGGTCTACCGAGCAGTACTTC
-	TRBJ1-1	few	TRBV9	CASSTSPRAEDEAFF	TGTGCCAGCAGTACCTCCCCCAGGGCTGAAGATGAAGCTTTCTTT
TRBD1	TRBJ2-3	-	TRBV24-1	CATSALGDRGFNTQYF	TGTGCCACCAGTGCCCTGGGGGACAGGGGCTTTAATACGCAGTATTTT
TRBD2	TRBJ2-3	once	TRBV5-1	CASSSALAGTDTQYF	TGCGCCAGCAGCTCCGCCCTAGCGGGCACAGATACGCAGTATTTT
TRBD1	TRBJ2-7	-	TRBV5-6	CASSLIRDRDDEQYF	TGTGCCAGCAGCTTGATCCGGGACAGGGACGACGAGCAGTACTTC
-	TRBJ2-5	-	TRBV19	CASSSKPFETQYF	TGTGCCAGTAGTAGCAAGCCGTTTGAGACCCAGTACTTC
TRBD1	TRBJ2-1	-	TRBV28	CASSLWGQSSYNEQFF	TGTGCCAGCAGTTTATGGGGACAGAGCTCCTACAATGAGCAGTTCTTC
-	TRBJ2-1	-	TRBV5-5	CASSFYRLASYNEQFF	TGTGCCAGCAGCTTTTACAGGCTGGCCTCCTACAATGAGCAGTTCTTC
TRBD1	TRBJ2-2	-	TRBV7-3	CASSFTGAGELFF	TGTGCCAGCAGCTTTACAGGGGCCGGGGAGCTGTTTTTT
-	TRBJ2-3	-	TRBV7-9	CASRLQGSDTQYF	TGTGCCAGCAGGCTACAGGGATCAGATACGCAGTATTTT
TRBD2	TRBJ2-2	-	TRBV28	CASSSRGRAGGELFF	TGTGCCAGCAGCTCGCGCGGGAGGGCGGGCGGGGAGCTGTTTTTT
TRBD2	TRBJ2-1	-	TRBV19	CASSIAEGGPYNEQFF	TGTGCCAGTAGTATAGCAGAGGGAGGGCCCTACAATGAGCAGTTCTTC
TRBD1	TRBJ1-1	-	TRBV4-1	CASSHPGQGATEAFF	TGCGCCAGCAGCCACCCCGGACAGGGGGCGACTGAAGCTTTCTTT
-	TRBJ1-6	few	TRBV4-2	CASSQDSGGGLNSPLHF	TGTGCCAGCAGCCAAGACTCCGGCGGGGGGCTTAATTCACCCCTCCACTTT
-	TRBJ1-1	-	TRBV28	CATIYQYTEAFF	TGTGCCACCATTTATCAGTACACTGAAGCTTTCTTT
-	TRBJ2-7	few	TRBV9	CASSTGSAGTYEQYF	TGTGCCAGCAGCACCGGCTCGGCAGGAACCTACGAGCAGTACTTC
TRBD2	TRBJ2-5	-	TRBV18	CASSPPGSGGETQYF	TGTGCCAGCTCACCGCCGGGCAGCGGGGGCGAGACCCAGTACTTC
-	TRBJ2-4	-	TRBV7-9	CASSRIYAGEEKNIQYF	TGTGCCAGCAGCCGCATATACGCCGGGGAAGAAAAAAACATTCAGTACTTC
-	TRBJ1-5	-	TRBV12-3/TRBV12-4	CASSSGVQPQHF	TGTGCCAGCAGTTCCGGGGTTCAGCCCCAGCATTTT
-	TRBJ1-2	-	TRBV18	CASSPPNPVSNYGYTF	TGTGCCAGCTCACCACCGAACCCAGTTTCTAACTATGGCTACACCTTC
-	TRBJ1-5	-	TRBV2	CASSFTGNQPQHF	TGTGCCAGCAGCTTTACTGGTAATCAGCCCCAGCATTTT
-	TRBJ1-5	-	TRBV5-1	CASSPDSRQPQHF	TGCGCCAGCAGCCCAGACTCGCGGCAGCCCCAGCATTTT
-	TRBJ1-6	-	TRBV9	CASSVGGDSPLHF	TGTGCCAGCAGCGTAGGGGGAGATTCACCCCTCCACTTT
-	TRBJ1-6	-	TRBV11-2	CASSSLEDSLHF	TGTGCCAGCAGCTCCCTAGAAGACTCCCTCCACTTT
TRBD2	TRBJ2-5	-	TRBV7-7	CASSFMGGPIETQYF	TGTGCTAGCAGCTTTATGGGAGGGCCTATAGAGACCCAGTACTTC
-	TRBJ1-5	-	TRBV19	CASSIGGPQPQHF	TGTGCCAGTAGTATCGGGGGGCCCCAGCCCCAGCATTTT
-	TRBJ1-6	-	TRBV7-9	CASSNTGVVNNSPLHF	TGTGCCAGCAGCAATACAGGCGTAGTCAATAATTCACCCCTCCACTTT
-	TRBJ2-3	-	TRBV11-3	CASSLSGSMRDTQYF	TGTGCCAGCAGCTTATCTGGGTCCATGAGGGATACGCAGTATTTT
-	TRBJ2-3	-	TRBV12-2	CASRLVSAGSLTDTQYF	TGTGCAAGTCGCTTAGTATCAGCGGGAAGTCTCACAGATACGCAGTATTTT
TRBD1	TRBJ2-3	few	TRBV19	CASTGVGTGGTDTQYF	TGTGCCAGTACCGGGGTTGGGACAGGGGGCACAGATACGCAGTATTTT
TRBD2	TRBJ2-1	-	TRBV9	CASSGAGRSDEQFF	TGTGCCAGCAGCGGAGCGGGAAGGTCCGATGAGCAGTTCTTC
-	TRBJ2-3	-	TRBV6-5	CASSNSHTQYF	TGTGCCAGCAGTAATTCTCATACGCAGTATTTT
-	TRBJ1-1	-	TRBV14	CASSQVFGQGKPGRTEAFF	TGTGCCAGCAGCCAAGTTTTCGGTCAGGGAAAACCGGGGAGGACTGAAGCTTTCTTT
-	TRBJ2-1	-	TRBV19	CASSNLVQGSYNEQFF	TGTGCCAGTAGTAATTTGGTGCAGGGGTCCTACAATGAGCAGTTCTTC
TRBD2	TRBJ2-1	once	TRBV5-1	CASSLPLLAGRDEQFF	TGCGCCAGCAGCTTGCCACTACTAGCGGGAAGGGATGAGCAGTTCTTC
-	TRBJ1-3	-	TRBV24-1	CATSDPGAGNTIYF	TGTGCCACCAGTGACCCAGGGGCAGGAAACACCATATATTTT
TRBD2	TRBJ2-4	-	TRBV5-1	CASSSTSGRAGNIQYF	TGCGCCAGCAGCTCGACTAGCGGGAGGGCCGGAAACATTCAGTACTTC
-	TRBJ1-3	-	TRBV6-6	CASSYEGARNTIYF	TGTGCCAGCAGTTACGAGGGTGCGAGAAACACCATATATTTT
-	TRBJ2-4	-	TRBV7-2	CASSFGTGNIQYF	TGTGCCAGCAGCTTCGGTACAGGGAACATTCAGTACTTC